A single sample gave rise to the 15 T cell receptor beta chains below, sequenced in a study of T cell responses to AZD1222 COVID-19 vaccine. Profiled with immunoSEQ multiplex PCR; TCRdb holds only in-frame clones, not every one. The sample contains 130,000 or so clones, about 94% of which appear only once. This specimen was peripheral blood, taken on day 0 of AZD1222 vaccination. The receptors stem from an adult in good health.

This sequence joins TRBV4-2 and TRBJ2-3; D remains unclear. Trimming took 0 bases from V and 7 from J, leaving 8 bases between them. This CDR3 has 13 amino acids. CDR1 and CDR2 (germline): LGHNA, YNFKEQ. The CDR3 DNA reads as TGTGCCAGCAGCCAAGACTTAGTAAATACGCAGTATTTT. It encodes CASSQDLVNTQYF.

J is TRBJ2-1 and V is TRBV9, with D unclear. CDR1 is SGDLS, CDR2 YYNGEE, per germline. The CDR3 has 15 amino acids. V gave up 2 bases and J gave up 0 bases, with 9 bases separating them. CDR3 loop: CASSVGGTSYNEQFF. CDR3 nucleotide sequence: TGTGCCAGCAGCGTGGGCGGAACCTCCTACAATGAGCAGTTCTTC.

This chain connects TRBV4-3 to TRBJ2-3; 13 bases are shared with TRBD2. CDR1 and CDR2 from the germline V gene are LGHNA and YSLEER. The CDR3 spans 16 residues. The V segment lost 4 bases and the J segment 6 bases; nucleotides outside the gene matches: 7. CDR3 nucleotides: TGCGCCAGCAGCCGTCTACCGGGACTAGCGGGGGATACGCAGTATTTT. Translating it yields CASSRLPGLAGDTQYF.

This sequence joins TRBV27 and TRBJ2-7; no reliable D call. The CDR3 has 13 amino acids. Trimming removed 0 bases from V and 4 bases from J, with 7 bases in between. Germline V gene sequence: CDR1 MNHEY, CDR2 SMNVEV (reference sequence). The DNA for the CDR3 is TGTGCCAGCAGTTTATCAAGAGGATACGAGCAGTACTTC. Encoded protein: CASSLSRGYEQYF.

The CDR3 DNA reads as TGTGCCAGCGCCGTGGGTGAATGGAATGAGCAGTTCTTC. Protein: CASAVGEWNEQFF. The chain employs TRBV7-6 and TRBJ2-1; D is unresolved. Germline loops: CDR1 SGHVS, CDR2 FNYEAQ. CDR3 size: 13 residues. V was clipped by 8 bases and J by 7 bases, with 15 bases between them.

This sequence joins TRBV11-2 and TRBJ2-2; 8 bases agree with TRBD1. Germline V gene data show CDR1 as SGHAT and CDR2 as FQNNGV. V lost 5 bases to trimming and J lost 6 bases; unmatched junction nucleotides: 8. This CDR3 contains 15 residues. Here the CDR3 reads CASSLQGAGPGELFF. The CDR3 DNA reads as TGTGCCAGCAGCCTTCAGGGGGCGGGTCCCGGGGAGCTGTTTTTT.

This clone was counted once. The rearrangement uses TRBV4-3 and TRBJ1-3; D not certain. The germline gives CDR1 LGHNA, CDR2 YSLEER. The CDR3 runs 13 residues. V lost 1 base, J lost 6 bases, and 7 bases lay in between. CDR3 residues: CASSQGGENTIYF. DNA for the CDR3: TGCGCCAGCAGCCAAGGAGGAGAAAACACCATATATTTT.

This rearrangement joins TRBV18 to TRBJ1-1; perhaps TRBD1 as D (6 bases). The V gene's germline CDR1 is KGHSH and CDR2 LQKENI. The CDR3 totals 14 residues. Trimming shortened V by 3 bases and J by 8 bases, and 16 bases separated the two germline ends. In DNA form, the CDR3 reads TGTGCCAGCTCACCCCGTGGGGGGCTCGGGGAAGCTTTCTTT. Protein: CASSPRGGLGEAFF.

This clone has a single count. CDR3 DNA: TGTGCCAGCGGACGGGCGAGCTACGAGCAGTACTTC. It codes for CASGRASYEQYF. The chain joins TRBV27 to TRBJ2-7, with no clear D. V lost 8 bases, J lost 3 bases, and 11 bases lay in between. The CDR3 loop spans 12 amino acids. CDR1 is MNHEY, CDR2 SMNVEV, per germline (reference sequence).

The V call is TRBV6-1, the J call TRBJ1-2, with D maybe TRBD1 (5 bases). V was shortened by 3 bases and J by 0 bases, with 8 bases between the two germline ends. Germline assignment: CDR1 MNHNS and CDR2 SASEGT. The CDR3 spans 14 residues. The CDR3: CASSDRVSNYGYTF. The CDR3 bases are TGTGCCAGCAGTGACAGGGTCTCTAACTATGGCTACACCTTC.

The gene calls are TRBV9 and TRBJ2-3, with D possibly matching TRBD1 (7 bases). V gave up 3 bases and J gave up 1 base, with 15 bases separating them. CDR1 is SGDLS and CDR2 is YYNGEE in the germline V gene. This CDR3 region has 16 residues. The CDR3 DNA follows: TGTGCCAGCAGCGGTACGACAGGGACTGGCACAGATACGCAGTATTTT. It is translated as CASSGTTGTGTDTQYF.

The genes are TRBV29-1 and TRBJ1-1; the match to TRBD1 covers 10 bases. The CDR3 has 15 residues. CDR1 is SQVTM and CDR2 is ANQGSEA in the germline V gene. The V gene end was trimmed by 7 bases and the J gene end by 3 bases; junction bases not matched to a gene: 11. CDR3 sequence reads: CSADRGQGLDTEAFF. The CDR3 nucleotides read TGCAGCGCGGACAGGGGACAGGGGTTGGACACTGAAGCTTTCTTT.

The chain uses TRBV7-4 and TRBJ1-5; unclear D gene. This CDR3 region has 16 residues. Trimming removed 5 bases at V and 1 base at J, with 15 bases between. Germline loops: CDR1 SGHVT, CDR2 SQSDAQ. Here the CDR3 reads CASSQGIPGSNQPQHF. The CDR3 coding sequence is TGTGCCAGCAGCCAAGGAATACCGGGGAGCAATCAGCCCCAGCATTTT. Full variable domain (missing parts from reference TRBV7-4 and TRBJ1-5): GAGVSQSPRYKVAKRGRDVALRCDSISGHVTLYWYRQTLGQGSEVLTYSQSDAQRDKSGRPSGRFSAERPERSVSTLKIQRTEQGDSAVYLCASSQGIPGSNQPQHFGDGTRLSIL.

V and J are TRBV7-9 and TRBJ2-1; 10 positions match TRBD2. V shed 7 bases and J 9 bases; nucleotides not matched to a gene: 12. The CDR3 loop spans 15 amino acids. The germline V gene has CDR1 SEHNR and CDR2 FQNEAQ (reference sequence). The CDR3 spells CASTSGVAGGSEQFF. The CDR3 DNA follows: TGTGCCAGCACCTCGGGAGTAGCGGGGGGTAGTGAGCAGTTCTTC.

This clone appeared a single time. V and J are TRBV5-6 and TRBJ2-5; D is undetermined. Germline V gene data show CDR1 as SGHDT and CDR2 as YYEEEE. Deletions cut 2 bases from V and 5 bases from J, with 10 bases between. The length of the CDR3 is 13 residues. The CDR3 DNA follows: TGTGCCAGCAGCTTTTCTGTTATCGAGACCCAGTACTTC. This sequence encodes CASSFSVIETQYF.